This TCR beta chain originates from a study of blood T cells in healthy people across ages. There are many counts of this clonotype. A second PCR, run for about 6 to 12 cycles, used a sample-barcoded 5' primer plus a J-beta primer mix. TCRdb independently ran MiXCR on the 5' RACE reads; one entry per CDR3 protein. The sample consists of over 600,000 distinct CDR3 sequences, around 21% of them appearing once. Losses at the gene ends were 0 bases for V and 7 bases for J; bases not matched to a gene: 9. The CDR3 is 17 residues long. From germline, CDR1 is MNHNY and CDR2 SVGAGI (reference sequence). The chain couples TRBV6-6 to TRBJ1-4, with 9 bases identical to TRBD1. Sample: blood. The TCR comes from a man between 65 and 79 years old in good health. Here the CDR3 DNA reads TGTGCCAGCAGTTACTCCATACAGGGGGCGCGAGGTGAAAAACTGTTTTTT. This translates into CASSYSIQGARGEKLFF.